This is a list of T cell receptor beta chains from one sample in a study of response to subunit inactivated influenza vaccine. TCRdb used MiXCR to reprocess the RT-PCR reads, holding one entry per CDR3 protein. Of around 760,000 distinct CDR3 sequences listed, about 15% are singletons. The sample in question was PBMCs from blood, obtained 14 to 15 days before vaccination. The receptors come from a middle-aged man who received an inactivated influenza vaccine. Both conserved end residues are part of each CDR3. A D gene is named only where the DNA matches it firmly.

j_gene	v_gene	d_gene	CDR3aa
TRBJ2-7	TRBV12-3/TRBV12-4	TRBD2	CASSRREGIYEQYF
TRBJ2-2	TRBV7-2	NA	CASSLTSSNTGELFF
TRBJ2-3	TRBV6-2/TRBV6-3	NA	CASSYSGIYTDTQYF
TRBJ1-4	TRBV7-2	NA	CASSLDPGQSYEKLFF
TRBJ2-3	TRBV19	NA	CASSTGTRTDTQYF
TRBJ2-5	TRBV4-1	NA	CASSQRYMGETQYF
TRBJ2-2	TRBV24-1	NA	CATSDLPSTGELFF
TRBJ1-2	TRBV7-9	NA	CASSDQGAVGYTF
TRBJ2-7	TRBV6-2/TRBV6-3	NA	CASSWDEYYEQYF
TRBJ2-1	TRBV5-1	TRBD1	CASSLAGTGSLEQFF
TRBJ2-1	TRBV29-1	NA	CSVDRTGNNEQFF
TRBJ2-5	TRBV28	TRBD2	CASSLSGAPETQYF
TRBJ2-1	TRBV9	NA	CASSAGTGTQFF
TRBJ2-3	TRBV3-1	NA	CATSPEGDFTTGTDTQYF
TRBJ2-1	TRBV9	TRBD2	CASSVARLAEDNEQFF
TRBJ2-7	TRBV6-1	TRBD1	CASSEGTAYSYEQYF
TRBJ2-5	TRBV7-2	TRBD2	CASSQLGLVKETQYF
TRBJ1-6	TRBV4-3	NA	CASSQSRTGPSPLHF
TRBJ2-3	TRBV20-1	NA	CSAPLRTDTQYF
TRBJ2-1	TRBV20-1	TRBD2	CSATLVPSYRTSGYNEQFF
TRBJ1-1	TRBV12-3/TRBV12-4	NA	CASSYLNTEAFF
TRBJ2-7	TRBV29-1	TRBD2	CSVVIPSGRLYEQYF
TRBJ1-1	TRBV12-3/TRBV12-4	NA	CASSSGGSVNTEAFF
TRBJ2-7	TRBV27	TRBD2	CASSLSLLAGPGEQYF
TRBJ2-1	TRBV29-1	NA	CSVEDHAGQGYNEQFF
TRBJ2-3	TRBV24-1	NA	CATSGGAGHTDTQYF
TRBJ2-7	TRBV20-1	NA	CSARVFSYEQYF
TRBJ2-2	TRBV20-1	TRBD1	CCARVFGQGADTGELFF
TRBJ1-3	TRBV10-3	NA	CATRWTDSGNTIYF
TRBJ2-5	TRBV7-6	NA	CASSPRGLLQETQYF
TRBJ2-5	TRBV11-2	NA	CASSLDPFGETQYF
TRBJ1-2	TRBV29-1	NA	CSVAPGGLTSYGYTF